A selection of T cell receptor beta chains follows, all from one sample in a study of response to subunit inactivated influenza vaccine. TCRdb redid the calling of the RT-PCR reads with MiXCR, one entry per CDR3 protein. The sample carries almost 250,000 distinct CDR3 sequences, 12% recorded once. Sequencing was performed on non-naive T cells sorted from PBMCs, taken 14 to 15 days before vaccination. These receptors were obtained from a man aged 45 to 65 who received an inactivated influenza vaccine. The CDR3 runs from the conserved cysteine through the conserved F or W. A D gene is named only where the DNA matches it firmly. Clone size appears in some rows only: once, few, many, or a class for an expanded clone.

size: .
D: .
J: TRBJ2-3
V: TRBV20-1
CDR3: CSARDFVTGAGVYTQYF
DNA: TGCAGTGCTAGAGATTTCGTAACGGGAGCGGGCGTCTATACGCAGTATTTT

size: few
D: .
J: TRBJ1-5
V: TRBV28
CDR3: CASSLSKYQPQHF
DNA: TGTGCCAGCAGTTTATCGAAATATCAGCCCCAGCATTTT

size: few
D: .
J: TRBJ1-2
V: TRBV30
CDR3: CAWSVSPFYGYTF
DNA: TGTGCCTGGAGTGTGTCCCCTTTCTATGGCTACACCTTC

size: .
D: .
J: TRBJ2-7
V: TRBV20-1
CDR3: CSANLGGAYEQYF
DNA: TGCAGTGCTAATTTAGGGGGAGCCTACGAGCAGTACTTC

size: .
D: .
J: TRBJ2-2
V: TRBV21-1
CDR3: CASSIRTSGSRDTGELFF
DNA: TGTGCCAGCAGCATACGGACTAGCGGGAGTAGGGACACCGGGGAGCTGTTTTTT

size: .
D: TRBD2
J: TRBJ2-7
V: TRBV6-2/TRBV6-3
CDR3: CASRGTSGDEQYF
DNA: TGTGCCAGCAGGGGGACTAGCGGTGACGAGCAGTACTTC

size: .
D: .
J: TRBJ2-3
V: TRBV20-1
CDR3: CSARLDWTDTQYF
DNA: TGCAGTGCTAGGCTAGATTGGACAGATACGCAGTATTTT

size: few
D: .
J: TRBJ1-3
V: TRBV12-3/TRBV12-4
CDR3: CASSFTGRNTIYF
DNA: TGTGCCAGCAGTTTCACCGGGCGGAACACCATATATTTT

size: .
D: .
J: TRBJ1-5
V: TRBV7-2
CDR3: CASSLGVGPQHF
DNA: TGTGCCAGCAGCTTAGGAGTGGGGCCCCAGCATTTT

size: many
D: TRBD1
J: TRBJ1-1
V: TRBV20-1
CDR3: CSAPGQGRTEAFF
DNA: TGCAGTGCCCCGGGACAGGGTCGCACTGAAGCTTTCTTT

size: many
D: .
J: TRBJ1-6
V: TRBV12-3/TRBV12-4
CDR3: CASSLGSQGSPLHF
DNA: TGTGCCAGCAGTTTAGGGTCACAGGGATCACCCCTCCACTTT

size: .
D: .
J: TRBJ1-2
V: TRBV28
CDR3: CASSPMTGFYGYTF
DNA: TGTGCCAGCAGTCCGATGACAGGATTCTATGGCTACACCTTC